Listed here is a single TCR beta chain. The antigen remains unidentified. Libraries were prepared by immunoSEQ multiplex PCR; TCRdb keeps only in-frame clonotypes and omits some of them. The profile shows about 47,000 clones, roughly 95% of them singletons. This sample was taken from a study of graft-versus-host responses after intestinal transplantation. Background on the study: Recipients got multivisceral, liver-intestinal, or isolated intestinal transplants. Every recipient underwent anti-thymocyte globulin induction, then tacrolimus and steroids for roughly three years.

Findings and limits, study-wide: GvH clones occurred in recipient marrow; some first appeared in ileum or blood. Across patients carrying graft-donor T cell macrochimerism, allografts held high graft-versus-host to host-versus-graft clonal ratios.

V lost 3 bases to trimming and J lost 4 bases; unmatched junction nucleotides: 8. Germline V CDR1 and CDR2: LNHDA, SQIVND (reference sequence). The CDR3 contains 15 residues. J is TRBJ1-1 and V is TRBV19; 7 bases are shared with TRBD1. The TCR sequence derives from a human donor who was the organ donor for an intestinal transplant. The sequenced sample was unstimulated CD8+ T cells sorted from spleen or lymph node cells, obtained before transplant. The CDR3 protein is CASSMGAQGTTEAFF. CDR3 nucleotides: TGTGCCAGTAGTATGGGAGCACAGGGGACCACTGAAGCTTTCTTT. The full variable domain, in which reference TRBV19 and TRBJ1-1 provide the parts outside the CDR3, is DGGITQSPKYLFRKEGQNVTLSCEQNLNHDAMYWYRQDPGQGLRLIYYSQIVNDFQKGDIAEGYSVSREKKESFPLTVTSAQKNPTAFYLCASSMGAQGTTEAFFGQGTRLTVV.